The 16 T cell receptor beta chains presented below share a single source sample, sequenced in a study of blood T cell repertoires in COVID-19 (dated by TCRdb to about 2020). The protocol used for the library was the immunoSEQ multiplex PCR assay. TCRdb limited this immuneACCESS table to in-frame rearrangements with V and J called. A share of clones is missing; checked studies link under half to unresolved V genes, and the rest is unexplained. The sample has 210,000 or so clones on record, about 87% of them singletons. The ten biggest clones cover roughly 3.7% of the sample. Input material: PBMCs or T cells enriched from blood (not recorded which). The receptors were sampled from a woman between 25 and 40 years old who had been exposed to COVID-19.

The chain employs TRBV7-9 and TRBJ2-1; 11 bases are a match to TRBD2. From germline, CDR1 is SEHNR and CDR2 FQNEAQ (reference sequence). The CDR3 length is 14 residues. V dropped 10 bases and J dropped 9; count of bases not matched to a gene: 11. The CDR3 DNA reads as TGTGCCACCGTACAGACTAGCGGGATTTTTGAGCAGTTCTTC. Translation gives CATVQTSGIFEQFF.

The chain combines TRBV9 with TRBJ2-5; a weak D match, TRBD1 (6 bases). This CDR3 has 14 amino acids. Deletions cut 0 bases from V and 1 base from J, with 7 bases between. The germline V gene encodes CDR1 SGDLS and CDR2 YYNGEE. The CDR3 DNA sequence: TGTGCCAGCAGCGTAGGCAGGGGCCAAGAGACCCAGTACTTC. Encoded protein: CASSVGRGQETQYF.

The J gene is TRBJ1-1, the V gene TRBV27; TRBD1 agrees at 10 bases. Germline V gene lookup returns CDR1 MNHEY and CDR2 SMNVEV (reference sequence). J lost 4 bases, V lost 5 bases, and 4 bases had no gene match. This CDR3 has 14 residues. The CDR3 spells CASSRQGASTEAFF. The CDR3 DNA is TGTGCCAGCAGTCGACAGGGGGCGAGCACTGAAGCTTTCTTT.

The CDR3 is CASSVSITDTQYF. CDR3 nucleotide sequence: TGTGCCAGCAGCGTTAGTATCACAGATACGCAGTATTTT. The genes are TRBV9 and TRBJ2-3; D gene ambiguous. Germline V lookup: CDR1 SGDLS, CDR2 YYNGEE. The CDR3 covers 13 residues. Trimming removed 2 bases at V and 2 bases at J, with 6 bases between.

J is TRBJ2-2 and V is TRBV28; a weak D match, TRBD1 (5 bases). The CDR3 has 17 residues. The V end lost 5 bases, the J end lost 4 bases, and 20 bases lay between the germline ends. Germline V lookup: CDR1 MDHEN, CDR2 SYDVKM. The CDR3, as DNA: TGTGCCAGCAGTCTCCCCTTGACACCTGGGGCCACCGGGGAGCTGTTTTTT. Translated, it gives CASSLPLTPGATGELFF.

This clone showed up just once. The genes are TRBV28 and TRBJ1-4; D is uncertain. Between the trimmed V and J ends, which lost 7 bases and 3 bases, there was a span of 6 bases. The length of the CDR3 is 12 residues. Germline values: CDR1 MDHEN, CDR2 SYDVKM. The CDR3 coding sequence is TGTGCCAGCAATATAGCTAATGAAAAACTGTTTTTT. Translating it yields CASNIANEKLFF.

The chain uses TRBV5-1 and TRBJ2-7; TRBD1 matches 9 bases. V lost 3 bases, J lost 2 bases, and 3 bases stayed unmatched. Per the germline V gene, CDR1 is SGHRS and CDR2 is YFSETQ. This CDR3 is 14 amino acids long. CDR3 in DNA: TGCGCCAGCAGCTCGGGACAGGGCCCCTACGAGCAGTACTTC. Protein product: CASSSGQGPYEQYF.

This clone has only one observation. V gene TRBV30 combines with J gene TRBJ1-1; D is possibly TRBD1 (5 bases). Per the germline V gene, CDR1 is GTSNPN and CDR2 is SVGIG (reference sequence). The CDR3 length is 16 residues. The V end lost 3 bases, the J end lost 0 bases, and 17 bases lay between the germline ends. CDR3 residues: CAWSGGMILLNTEAFF. As DNA, the CDR3 is TGTGCCTGGAGCGGGGGAATGATTTTATTGAACACTGAAGCTTTCTTT.

In this sample, this clone turned up once. The chain has TRBV29-1 and TRBJ2-1, with 8 bases that match TRBD2. The CDR3 spans 13 residues. Germline-derived CDR1 and CDR2 are SQVTM and ANQGSEA. V lost 4 bases to trimming and J lost 4 bases; unmatched junction nucleotides: 3. CDR3 coding DNA: TGCAGCGTTGGAAGCGGGGGTTACAATGAGCAGTTCTTC. Translated, it gives CSVGSGGYNEQFF.

The gene calls are TRBV27 and TRBJ2-3; TRBD2 matches at 10 bases. CDR1 is MNHEY and CDR2 is SMNVEV in the germline V gene (reference sequence). The CDR3 consists of 16 residues. With V trimmed by 1 base and J by 2 bases, 3 bases remained unmatched. The CDR3 nucleotides read TGTGCCAGCAGTTTATTTGGGACTAGCGCCACAGATACGCAGTATTTT. Residues: CASSLFGTSATDTQYF.

This clone appeared once. The V and J genes are TRBV6-5 and TRBJ1-1; TRBD1 agrees at 10 bases. Trimming at V came to 4 bases and at J to 5 bases, leaving 7 bases not matched to a gene. This CDR3 spans 15 amino acids. Germline values: CDR1 MNHEY, CDR2 SVGAGI. The CDR3 DNA follows: TGTGCCAGCAGTTCACCGGGACAGGGGCAGACTGAAGCTTTCTTT. It yields the protein CASSSPGQGQTEAFF.

The chain carries TRBV6-5 and TRBJ2-5; D not certain. V was shortened by 4 bases and J by 5 bases, with 5 bases between the two germline ends. The V gene's germline CDR1 is MNHEY and CDR2 SVGAGI. The CDR3 contains 11 residues. This CDR3 reads CASSFPETQYF. In nucleotides, the CDR3 is TGTGCCAGCAGTTTCCCGGAGACCCAGTACTTC.

The CDR3 here is CASSQVGGDQPQHF. The CDR3 nucleotides read TGTGCCAGCAGCCAAGTAGGGGGGGACCAGCCCCAGCATTTT. The chain uses TRBV3-1 (or the pseudogene TRBV3-2) and TRBJ1-5; the D gene is possibly TRBD1 (6 bases). The V gene lost 1 base and the J gene lost 7 bases, with 11 bases spanning the gap. In germline, CDR1 is LGHDT, CDR2 YNNKEL (reference sequence). CDR3 length: 14 residues.

This clone showed up just once. The J gene is TRBJ2-2, the V gene TRBV4-1; D uncertain. In germline, CDR1 is MGHRA, CDR2 YSYEKL. V was cut by 0 bases and J by 3 bases, with 11 bases left in between. This CDR3 comprises 16 residues. Here the CDR3 DNA reads TGCGCCAGCAGCCAAGAGGGCAGCCGCGACACCGGGGAGCTGTTTTTT. Encoded protein: CASSQEGSRDTGELFF.

The CDR3 spells CASSYDPQGDGGYTF. In nucleotides, the CDR3 is TGTGCCAGCAGTTACGACCCACAGGGGGATGGTGGCTACACCTTC. The J gene is TRBJ1-2, the V gene TRBV6-5; 8 bases line up with TRBD1. The V and J ends lost 2 bases and 7 bases, in that order; junction bases with no gene match: 9. The CDR3 has 15 residues. Germline V gene data show CDR1 as MNHEY and CDR2 as SVGAGI.

This chain links TRBV5-4 with TRBJ2-1; D gene unclear. The germline V and J ends were trimmed by 0 bases and 6 bases, with 4 bases remaining between them. This CDR3 is built from 12 residues. Looked up from germline, CDR1 is SGHNT and CDR2 is YYREEE (reference sequence). Here the CDR3 DNA reads TGTGCCAGCAGCTTGGTCTCCAATGAGCAGTTCTTC. It encodes CASSLVSNEQFF.